This T cell receptor beta chain was sequenced in a study of blood T cell repertoires in COVID-19. About the research overall: Italy, Spain and the United States were the sources of the convalescent and acute COVID-19 samples. The analysed material was cDNA or gDNA that came from T cells, B-cell-depleted T cells, or PBMCs.

Original processing notes: For nucleated cells, counts were estimated from reference gene primer amplification. Libraries were prepared by immunoSEQ multiplex PCR; TCRdb keeps only in-frame clonotypes and omits some of them. V and J calls and clone size are those listed in that table; D and trimming were worked out from the DNA. The table shows around 50,000 clones, with roughly 86% occurring only once. Germline-derived CDR1 and CDR2 are LGHNA and YNFKEQ. CDR3 length: 14 residues. Deletions cut 0 bases from V and 7 bases from J, with 12 bases between. V and J are TRBV4-2 and TRBJ1-1; D is ambiguous. Sequencing was carried out using peripheral blood. The receptor was derived from a human donor in a cohort sampled during active COVID-19. CDR3 loop: CASSQDGELGEAFF. The CDR3 DNA sequence: TGTGCCAGCAGCCAAGATGGGGAGTTGGGTGAAGCTTTCTTT.